Listed below are T cell receptor beta chains from one sample, sequenced in a study of T cell responses to AZD1222 COVID-19 vaccine. Libraries were prepared by immunoSEQ multiplex PCR; TCRdb keeps only in-frame clonotypes and omits some of them. The sample records about 25,000 clones, 80% to 90% being singletons. Material: peripheral blood, obtained 28 days after the second AZD1222 dose. The source of these receptors is an adult who received the AZD1222 COVID-19 vaccine. Each CDR3 is given with its conserved first and last residue. D genes are given only for firm matches. Clone size is given for some rows only: seen once, a few or many times, or a class if the clone is expanded.

clone size	V gene	D gene	J gene	CDR3 protein	CDR3 DNA
.	TRBV3-1/TRBV3-2	.	TRBJ2-5	CASSHGLLGQETQYF	TGTGCCAGCAGCCACGGACTCCTGGGGCAAGAGACCCAGTACTTC
.	TRBV19	.	TRBJ2-1	CASSILDGDNEQFF	TGTGCCAGTAGTATTCTGGACGGTGACAATGAGCAGTTCTTC
.	TRBV11-2	.	TRBJ2-5	CASSPQGQTQYF	TGTGCCAGCAGTCCCCAGGGACAGACCCAGTACTTC
.	TRBV9	.	TRBJ2-1	CASSVYTGTSYNEQFF	TGTGCCAGCAGCGTTTATACGGGAACCTCCTACAATGAGCAGTTCTTC
medium-sized	TRBV13	.	TRBJ1-2	CASSLGSGVDDYGYTF	TGTGCCAGCAGCTTAGGATCCGGGGTGGATGACTATGGCTACACCTTC
once	TRBV28	.	TRBJ2-7	CASSLGRKTAYEQYF	TGTGCCAGCAGTTTAGGGCGGAAGACAGCCTACGAGCAGTACTTC
few	TRBV29-1	.	TRBJ1-2	CSVDRRGANYGYTF	TGCAGCGTTGATCGCAGGGGAGCTAACTATGGCTACACCTTC
.	TRBV28	TRBD1	TRBJ1-6	CASRSTGGNSPLHF	TGTGCCAGCAGATCAACAGGGGGCAATTCACCCCTCCACTTT
.	TRBV10-3	.	TRBJ2-1	CAISESLETYNEQFF	TGTGCCATCAGTGAGTCCTTGGAGACCTACAATGAGCAGTTCTTC
.	TRBV7-2	.	TRBJ2-7	CASSLSGGLYEQYF	TGTGCCAGCAGCTTATCCGGGGGCCTTTACGAGCAGTACTTC
.	TRBV7-2	.	TRBJ2-2	CASSFGGLNTGELFF	TGTGCCAGCAGCTTTGGGGGCCTGAACACCGGGGAGCTGTTTTTT
.	TRBV11-3	.	TRBJ2-1	CASSGGDEQFF	TGTGCCAGTTCTGGCGGGGATGAGCAGTTCTTC
.	TRBV11-3	.	TRBJ2-7	CASSLRLGLSYEQYF	TGTGCCAGCAGCTTACGTCTCGGTCTCTCCTACGAGCAGTACTTC
.	TRBV19	TRBD2	TRBJ2-3	CASSIRGLRTDTQYF	TGTGCCAGTAGTATAAGGGGACTAAGGACAGATACGCAGTATTTT
.	TRBV28	.	TRBJ2-3	CASSLGGVGTGTDTQYF	TGTGCCAGCAGTTTAGGTGGCGTCGGTACGGGGACAGATACGCAGTATTTT
.	TRBV7-9	.	TRBJ2-1	CASSLALEGGPGNEQFF	TGTGCCAGCAGCTTAGCGCTTGAGGGTGGGCCAGGGAATGAGCAGTTCTTC
.	TRBV28	TRBD1	TRBJ1-5	CASRTGWYQPQHF	TGTGCCAGCAGGACAGGGTGGTATCAGCCCCAGCATTTT
.	TRBV11-2	.	TRBJ1-3	CASSLGRRGIKPGNTIYF	TGTGCCAGCAGCTTAGGACGGCGGGGGATCAAACCTGGAAACACCATATATTTT
.	TRBV7-3	.	TRBJ2-6	CASSLQVFPSGANVLTF	TGTGCCAGCAGCTTACAAGTCTTCCCTTCTGGGGCCAACGTCCTGACTTTC
.	TRBV24-1	.	TRBJ1-5	CATSDPSGNQPQHF	TGTGCCACCAGTGACCCCTCTGGCAATCAGCCCCAGCATTTT
.	TRBV11-2	.	TRBJ1-1	CASSPYRGTEAFF	TGTGCCAGCAGCCCGTATAGGGGCACTGAAGCTTTCTTT
.	TRBV28	TRBD1	TRBJ1-5	CASSPGTENQPQHF	TGTGCCAGCAGTCCGGGGACAGAAAATCAGCCCCAGCATTTT
.	TRBV18	.	TRBJ1-6	CASSQGGNSPLHF	TGTGCCAGCTCTCAGGGCGGAAATTCACCCCTCCACTTT
.	TRBV6-5	TRBD1	TRBJ2-1	CASRPNGQGRDEQFF	TGTGCCAGCAGACCTAATGGACAGGGCCGCGATGAGCAGTTCTTC
.	TRBV30	TRBD1	TRBJ1-2	CAWSTTGEGGYTF	TGTGCCTGGAGCACAACAGGGGAAGGCGGCTACACCTTC
.	TRBV7-9	.	TRBJ2-5	CASSPTLTRGKETQYF	TGTGCCAGCAGCCCAACCCTGACCCGGGGAAAAGAGACCCAGTACTTC
.	TRBV30	.	TRBJ1-6	CAYSTQDNSPLHF	TGTGCCTACTCCACACAGGATAATTCACCCCTCCACTTT
.	TRBV5-5	.	TRBJ2-7	CASSPVTGAYEQYF	TGTGCCAGCAGCCCAGTCACGGGAGCCTACGAGCAGTACTTC
.	TRBV4-1	TRBD2	TRBJ2-1	CASSQVSGTSGRNEQFF	TGCGCCAGCAGCCAAGTATCCGGGACTAGCGGGAGAAATGAGCAGTTCTTC
large	TRBV12-3/TRBV12-4	TRBD2	TRBJ2-3	CASSTGDYNTQYF	TGTGCCAGCAGTACCGGGGACTACAATACGCAGTATTTT
.	TRBV19	TRBD2	TRBJ2-5	CASSEGLAGVWETQYF	TGTGCCAGTAGTGAGGGACTAGCGGGAGTATGGGAGACCCAGTACTTC
.	TRBV19	.	TRBJ1-6	CASSRGSYNSPLHF	TGTGCCAGTAGTAGAGGATCCTATAATTCACCCCTCCACTTT
.	TRBV7-9	TRBD1	TRBJ2-3	CASSSIRDRGGTDTQYF	TGTGCCAGCAGCTCTATCCGGGACAGGGGGGGCACAGATACGCAGTATTTT
.	TRBV7-9	.	TRBJ2-3	CASNPWAEGYTDTQYF	TGTGCCAGCAACCCTTGGGCAGAAGGTTACACAGATACGCAGTATTTT
.	TRBV30	.	TRBJ1-1	CACTSRMNTEAFF	TGTGCCTGCACTAGCCGAATGAACACTGAAGCTTTCTTT
.	TRBV30	.	TRBJ2-7	CAWKARDGVYEQYF	TGTGCCTGGAAGGCCCGGGACGGGGTCTACGAGCAGTACTTC
.	TRBV28	.	TRBJ2-3	CASSLGQITDTQYF	TGTGCCAGCAGTTTAGGACAGATCACAGATACGCAGTATTTT
.	TRBV9	TRBD1	TRBJ2-7	CASSLGQGSAYEQYF	TGTGCCAGCAGCCTCGGACAGGGTAGTGCCTACGAGCAGTACTTC